This TCR beta chain emerged from a study of T-cell memory formation after mild COVID-19. General study results and limits: Clones contracting day 15 to 85 were balanced CD4/CD8; later expanders leaned CD4+. Detection of some responders pre-infection suggested pre-existing cross-reactive memory T cells participated. CD4+ contracting clones were found mainly in CM and EM, and CD8+ ones in EMRA.

This clonotype has only a few counts. What it recognizes is unknown. TCRdb re-called the 5' RACE reads with MiXCR, one entry per CDR3 protein. Among 65,000 to 90,000 distinct CDR3 sequences listed, approximately 15% were seen once. The CDR3 is 15 residues long. The V and J ends lost 5 bases and 3 bases, in that order; junction bases with no gene match: 7. Germline V gives CDR1 SGHVS, CDR2 FQNEAQ. The specimen sequenced was PBMCs or a T cell subset sorted from them (not recorded which). The V call is TRBV7-8, the J call TRBJ2-1; TRBD1 agrees at 7 bases. This TCR was recovered from an adult woman who had mild COVID-19 (a few samples of this study predate the infection). Cell type and time point are not known. CDR3 sequence reads: CASSRLRGLYNEQFF. As DNA, the CDR3 is TGTGCCAGCAGCCGCCTTAGGGGGCTCTACAATGAGCAGTTCTTC.